The 25 T cell receptor beta chains below all came from one sample that was sequenced in a study of read filtering for tumor transcriptome and immune sequencing. Molecular barcoded adaptors covering alpha/delta and beta/gamma chains were used on about 390 ng RNA. Each CDR3 protein is one row after TCRdb ran MiXCR on the reads. Here the sample spans over 50,000 distinct CDR3 sequences, around 13% being singletons. The source material was a population of CD138-negative cells sorted from bone marrow. Receptors were obtained from a donor aged 40 or older with multiple myeloma.

This clonotype appeared many times. The chain carries TRBV20-1 and TRBJ1-6, with TRBD1 as a possible D gene (6 bases). The CDR3 loop spans 16 amino acids. Germline V gene lookup returns CDR1 DFQATT and CDR2 SNEGSKA (reference sequence). The germline V and J ends were trimmed by 5 bases and 10 bases, with 24 bases remaining between them. The CDR3 region is CSAQDPSQGLGSPLHF. CDR3 bases: TGCAGTGCTCAAGACCCCTCACAGGGTCTAGGATCACCCCTCCACTTT.

This clonotype was observed at least ten times. The chain is built from TRBV29-1 and TRBJ1-5; D is perhaps TRBD1 (5 bases). Trimming pared 6 bases from V and 3 bases from J, leaving 12 bases between. Per the germline V gene, CDR1 is SQVTM and CDR2 is ANQGSEA. The CDR3 sequence is 13 residues long. The CDR3 protein is CSVTTDNNQPQHF. DNA of the CDR3: TGCAGCGTAACCACGGACAACAATCAGCCCCAGCATTTT.

The chain joins TRBV27 to TRBJ2-7; D might be TRBD1 or TRBD2, each matching 5 bases. In germline, CDR1 is MNHEY, CDR2 SMNVEV (reference sequence). V shed 4 bases and J shed 2 bases, with 12 bases lying between them. The CDR3 consists of 14 residues. The CDR3 region has the DNA TGTGCCAGCAGTTCTTGGGACGCTGCCTACGAGCAGTACTTC. It encodes CASSSWDAAYEQYF.

The table lists this clonotype with a few counts. J is TRBJ2-4 and V is TRBV27; D is perhaps TRBD1 (6 bases). Trimming removed 3 bases from V and 0 bases from J, with 30 bases in between. This CDR3 comprises 22 residues. From germline, CDR1 is MNHEY and CDR2 SMNVEV (reference sequence). CDR3 residues: CASSFLYGRVLRGNLAKNIQYF. CDR3 nucleotide sequence: TGTGCCAGCAGTTTTCTCTACGGCAGGGTCCTTAGGGGGAATCTAGCCAAAAACATTCAGTACTTC.

This clonotype was detected ten times or more. The rearrangement uses TRBV20-1 and TRBJ2-5; D is perhaps TRBD2 (6 bases). This CDR3 is built from 14 residues. Per the germline V gene, CDR1 is DFQATT and CDR2 is SNEGSKA (reference sequence). Deletions cut 0 bases from V and 4 bases from J, with 12 bases between. The CDR3 loop reads CSARDPRRAETQYF. CDR3 nucleotide sequence: TGCAGTGCTAGAGATCCTAGGAGGGCAGAGACCCAGTACTTC.

This clonotype showed up many times. The genes are TRBV28 and TRBJ2-6; tentatively, D is TRBD1 (6 bases). Trimming stripped 5 bases from V and 1 base from J, with 18 bases between. The CDR3 consists of 18 residues. Germline V CDR1 and CDR2: MDHEN, SYDVKM. The CDR3 loop reads CASSPQGRGPSGANVLTF. In DNA, the CDR3 is TGTGCCAGCAGTCCACAGGGCAGGGGCCCTTCTGGGGCCAACGTCCTGACTTTC. Together with reference TRBV28 and TRBJ2-6, the CDR3 gives the full variable domain: DVKVTQSSRYLVKRTGEKVFLECVQDMDHENMFWYRQDPGLGLRLIYFSYDVKMKEKGDIPEGYSVSREKKERFSLILESASTNQTSMYLCASSPQGRGPSGANVLTFGAGSRLTVL.

In the case of this clonotype: Possible read error: a much larger clone is one base away. J is TRBJ2-3 and V is TRBV5-1; no definite D call. The CDR3 is made up of 14 amino acids. Germline CDR1 SGHRS, CDR2 YFSETQ. CDR3 bases: TGCGCCAGCAGCTTGGACGTCGCAGCAGATACGCAGTGTTTT. This gives the protein CASSLDVAADTQCF.

This clonotype was seen ten or more times. The chain has TRBV5-4 and TRBJ2-1; D may be TRBD2 (6 bases). Germline values: CDR1 SGHNT, CDR2 YYREEE (reference sequence). This CDR3 spans 17 amino acids. V was clipped by 3 bases and J by 6 bases, with 22 bases between them. The DNA for the CDR3 is TGTGCCAGCAGCTACTCCATAGGGAGGCCCCGGTTCAATGAGCAGTTCTTC. It specifies CASSYSIGRPRFNEQFF.

As to this clonotype: A much larger clonotype is one base distant, so this may be a read error. The gene calls are TRBV12-3 or TRBV12-4 and TRBJ1-6; the D gene is possibly TRBD1 (6 bases). CDR3 length: 15 amino acids. The CDR3 DNA reads as TGTGCCGGCAGTCATAGGACAGATTATAATTCACCCCTCCACTTT. Translating gives CAGSHRTDYNSPLHF.

The V call is TRBV27, the J call TRBJ2-2; TRBD1 matches at 11 bases. J gave up 9 bases and V 3 bases, and 6 bases lay outside the gene matches. The CDR3 is made up of 15 amino acids. Per the germline V gene, CDR1 is MNHEY and CDR2 is SMNVEV (reference sequence). This CDR3 reads CASSFRTGGSRELFF. The CDR3 DNA follows: TGTGCCAGCAGTTTCAGGACAGGGGGCTCCCGGGAGCTGTTTTTT.

In DNA, the CDR3 is TGTGCCTGGAGTGTTGCTAGCGGGCCTCGGTTGGAGACCCAGTACTTC. It encodes CAWSVASGPRLETQYF. This rearrangement joins TRBV30 to TRBJ2-5; 8 bases agree with TRBD2. Trimming at V came to 0 bases and at J to 5 bases, leaving 11 bases not matched to a gene. CDR1 is GTSNPN, CDR2 SVGIG, per germline (reference sequence). CDR3 length equals 16 residues.

This clonotype was counted ten times or more. This sequence joins TRBV29-1 and TRBJ2-1; 10 bases fit TRBD1. CDR3 length: 18 residues. The germline V gene has CDR1 SQVTM and CDR2 ANQGSEA. With V trimmed by 0 bases and J by 0 bases, 8 bases remained unmatched. As DNA, the CDR3 is TGCAGCGTTGAAGAAAGGACAGGGGGTTCGAGCTCCTACAATGAGCAGTTCTTC. Translation: CSVEERTGGSSSYNEQFF.

Relative to its sample, this clonotype is large. This chain connects TRBV19 to TRBJ2-1, with D uncertain. The length of the CDR3 is 12 residues. Germline CDR1 LNHDA, CDR2 SQIVND (reference sequence). V lost 4 bases, J lost 6 bases, and 7 bases lay in between. CDR3 loop: CASSTLGNEQFF. Here the CDR3 DNA reads TGTGCCAGTAGTACACTGGGCAATGAGCAGTTCTTC.

The table lists this clonotype with many counts. This chain links TRBV6-2 or TRBV6-3 with TRBJ1-5; D unclear. The CDR3 extends over 12 amino acids. The germline V gene encodes CDR1 MNHEY and CDR2 SVGEGT. Trimming took 6 bases from V and 2 from J, leaving 5 bases between them. CDR3 sequence: CASREGNQPQHF. For the CDR3, the DNA is TGTGCCAGCAGGGAAGGCAATCAGCCCCAGCATTTT.

This clonotype has ten or more counts. The genes are TRBV29-1 and TRBJ2-7; TRBD2 matches 7 bases. CDR1 and CDR2 from the germline V gene are SQVTM and ANQGSEA. The CDR3 loop spans 13 amino acids. V lost 6 bases to trimming and J lost 3 bases; unmatched junction nucleotides: 8. CDR3 in amino acids: CSVGGGSSYEQYF. CDR3 sequence (DNA): TGCAGCGTGGGGGGGGGAAGTAGCTACGAGCAGTACTTC.

The table lists this clonotype with a count of one. This may be a read error, as it is one base from a much larger clone. The V gene is TRBV28, the J gene TRBJ1-2, with TRBD1 as a possible D gene (6 bases). Germline CDR1 and CDR2: MDHEN and SYDVKM. CDR3 length: 15 amino acids. CDR3: CASSLSGTPNYGYIF. CDR3 in DNA: TGTGCCAGCAGTTTAAGCGGGACACCGAACTATGGCTACATCTTC.

This clonotype was observed at least ten times. The chain employs TRBV28 and TRBJ2-2; 8 bases line up with TRBD1. This CDR3 contains 16 residues. CDR1 and CDR2 from the germline V gene are MDHEN and SYDVKM. The V and J ends lost 10 bases and 2 bases, in that order; junction bases with no gene match: 12. As DNA, the CDR3 is TGTGCCACCAATCCGGGACAGGCTATTAACACCGGGGAGCTGTTTTTT. This encodes CATNPGQAINTGELFF.

This clonotype came up many times. The rearrangement joins TRBV7-9 to TRBJ2-7, with D unclear. CDR3 size: 12 residues. The germline V and J ends were trimmed by 10 bases and 7 bases, with 17 bases remaining between them. Germline CDR1 is SEHNR and CDR2 is FQNEAQ (reference sequence). CDR3 DNA sequence: TGTGCCACCAATGTTAAAGGGTGGGAGCAGTACTTC. It codes for CATNVKGWEQYF.

This clonotype was detected ten times or more. The chain combines TRBV5-4 with TRBJ1-1, with D uncertain. The V gene's germline CDR1 is SGHNT and CDR2 YYREEE (reference sequence). The CDR3 is 14 residues long. V was shortened by 0 bases and J by 4 bases, with 10 bases between the two germline ends. CDR3 in DNA: TGTGCCAGCAGCTTGGGCGGAGGTATCACTGAAGCTTTCTTT. It encodes CASSLGGGITEAFF. The full variable domain, with the rest looked up from reference TRBV5-4 and TRBJ1-1, is ETGVTQSPTHLIKTRGQQVTLRCSSQSGHNTVSWYQQALGQGPQFIFQYYREEENGRGNFPPRFSGLQFPNYSSELNVNALELDDSALYLCASSLGGGITEAFFGQGTRLTVV.

As to this clonotype: A far larger clone is one nucleotide away, so this likely arose from a read error. The chain uses TRBV11-2 and TRBJ2-1, with D maybe TRBD2 (6 bases). Germline-derived CDR1 and CDR2 are SGHAT and FQNNGV. There are 15 residues in the CDR3. The ends were cut back, 5 bases at V and 2 bases at J, with 13 bases in the middle. The DNA of the CDR3 is TGTGCCAGCAGCCGATTAGGAGGGACCTACAATGAGCAGTTCTTC. It encodes CASSRLGGTYNEQFF.

This clonotype was seen a few times. CDR3 in DNA: TGCGCCAGCAGCTTGTTTGACACGGTTAATGAAAAACTGTTTTTT. Amino acids: CASSLFDTVNEKLFF. The genes are TRBV5-1 and TRBJ1-4, with D unclear. With 1 base removed from V and 4 bases from J, the gap between germline ends came to 11 bases. The CDR3 runs to 15 residues. Per germline, CDR1 SGHRS and CDR2 YFSETQ. The full variable domain, rest sourced from reference TRBV5-1 and TRBJ1-4, is KAGVTQTPRYLIKTRGQQVTLSCSPISGHRSVSWYQQTPGQGLQFLFEYFSETQRNKGNFPGRFSGRQFSNSRSEMNVSTLELGDSALYLCASSLFDTVNEKLFFGSGTQLSVL.

This clonotype was counted at least ten times. This chain uses TRBV29-1 with TRBJ2-7; 7 nucleotides agree with TRBD1. The J segment lost 3 bases and the V segment lost 4 bases, leaving 12 bases of the junction unmatched. Germline assignment: CDR1 SQVTM and CDR2 ANQGSEA. The length of the CDR3 is 15 residues. CDR3: CSVALLGTALYEQYF. Here the CDR3 DNA reads TGCAGCGTTGCCCTCCTCGGGACAGCTCTCTACGAGCAGTACTTC.

This clonotype was picked up a small number of times. The gene calls are TRBV4-1 and TRBJ2-7, with 12 bases aligning to TRBD2. The length of the CDR3 is 22 residues. CDR1 MGHRA and CDR2 YSYEKL come from the germline V gene. Losses at the gene ends were 0 bases for V and 0 bases for J; bases not matched to a gene: 18. In nucleotides, the CDR3 is TGCGCCAGCAGCCAAGATAGGGGTCTAGCGGGAGGGTTAAGCTCAACCTCCTACGAGCAGTACTTC. It specifies CASSQDRGLAGGLSSTSYEQYF.

This clonotype has just a few counts. The genes are TRBV20-1 and TRBJ2-7; D gene ambiguous. CDR3 length equals 13 residues. The V end was cut by 0 bases, the J end by 6 bases, with 12 bases between. CDR1 is DFQATT and CDR2 is SNEGSKA in the germline V gene (reference sequence). The CDR3 coding sequence is TGCAGTGCTAGAGAATATACGGCCCTCGAGCAGTACTTC. Protein sequence: CSAREYTALEQYF.

This clonotype was recorded at least ten times. The J gene is TRBJ2-7, the V gene TRBV7-2, with 10 bases aligning to TRBD2. The CDR3 is 16 residues long. Germline V CDR1 and CDR2: SGHTA, FQGNSA. V lost 5 bases, J lost 2 bases, and 9 bases stayed unmatched. CDR3 residues: CASSGLGLAATYEQYF. The CDR3 nucleotides are TGTGCCAGCAGCGGCCTTGGACTAGCGGCTACCTACGAGCAGTACTTC.